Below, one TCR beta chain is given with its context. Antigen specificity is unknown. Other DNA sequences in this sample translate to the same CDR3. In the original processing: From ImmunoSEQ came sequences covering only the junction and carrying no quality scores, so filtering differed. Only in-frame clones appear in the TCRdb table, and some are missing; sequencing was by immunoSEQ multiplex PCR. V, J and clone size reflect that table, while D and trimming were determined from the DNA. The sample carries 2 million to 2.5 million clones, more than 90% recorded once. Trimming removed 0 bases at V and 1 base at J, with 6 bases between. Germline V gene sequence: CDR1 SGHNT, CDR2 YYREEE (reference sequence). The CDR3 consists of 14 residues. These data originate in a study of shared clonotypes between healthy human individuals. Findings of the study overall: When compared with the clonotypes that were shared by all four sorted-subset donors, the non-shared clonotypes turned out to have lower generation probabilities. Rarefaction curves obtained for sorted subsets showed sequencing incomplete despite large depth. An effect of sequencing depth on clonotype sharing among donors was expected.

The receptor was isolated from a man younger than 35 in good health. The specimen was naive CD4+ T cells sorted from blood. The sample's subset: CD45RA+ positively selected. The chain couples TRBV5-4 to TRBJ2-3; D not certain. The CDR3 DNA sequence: TGTGCCAGCAGCTTGGGACGTGGCACAGATACGCAGTATTTT. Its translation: CASSLGRGTDTQYF. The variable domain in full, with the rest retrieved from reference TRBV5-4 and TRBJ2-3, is ETGVTQSPTHLIKTRGQQVTLRCSSQSGHNTVSWYQQALGQGPQFIFQYYREEENGRGNFPPRFSGLQFPNYSSELNVNALELDDSALYLCASSLGRGTDTQYFGPGTRLTVL.